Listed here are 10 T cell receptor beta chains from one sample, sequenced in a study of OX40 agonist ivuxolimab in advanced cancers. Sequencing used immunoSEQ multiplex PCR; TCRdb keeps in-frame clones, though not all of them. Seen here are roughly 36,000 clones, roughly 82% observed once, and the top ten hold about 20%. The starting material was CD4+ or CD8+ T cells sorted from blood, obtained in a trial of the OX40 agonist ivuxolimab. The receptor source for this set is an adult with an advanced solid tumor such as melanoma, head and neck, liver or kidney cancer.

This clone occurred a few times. The CDR3 sequence: CARDSRGNEQFF. The CDR3 DNA reads TGTGCCCGGGACAGTAGGGGCAATGAGCAGTTCTTC. The chain is built from TRBV30 and TRBJ2-1; 7 bases agree with TRBD1. J was trimmed by 6 bases and V by 8 bases; bases with no gene match: 7. The CDR3 loop spans 12 amino acids. Germline V gives CDR1 GTSNPN, CDR2 SVGIG (reference sequence).

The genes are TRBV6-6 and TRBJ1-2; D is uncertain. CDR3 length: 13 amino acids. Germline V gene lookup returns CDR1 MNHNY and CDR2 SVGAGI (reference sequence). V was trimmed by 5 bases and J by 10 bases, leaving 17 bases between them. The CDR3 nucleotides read TGTGCCAGCAGTGCAGTGGACTCTAGAACCTACACCTTC. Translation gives CASSAVDSRTYTF.

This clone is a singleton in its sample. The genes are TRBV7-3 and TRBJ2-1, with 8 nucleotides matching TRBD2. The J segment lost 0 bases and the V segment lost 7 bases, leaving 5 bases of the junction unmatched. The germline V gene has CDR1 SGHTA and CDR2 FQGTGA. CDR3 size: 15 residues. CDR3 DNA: TGTGCCAGCATGCAAAGCGGGGGCTCCTACAATGAGCAGTTCTTC. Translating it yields CASMQSGGSYNEQFF.

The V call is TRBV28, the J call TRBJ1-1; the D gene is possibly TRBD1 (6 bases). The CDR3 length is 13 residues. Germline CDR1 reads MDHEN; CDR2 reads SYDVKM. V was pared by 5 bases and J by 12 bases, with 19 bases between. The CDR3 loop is CASSPRGGGETFF. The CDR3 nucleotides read TGTGCCAGCAGTCCTCGAGGAGGGGGGGAAACTTTCTTT.

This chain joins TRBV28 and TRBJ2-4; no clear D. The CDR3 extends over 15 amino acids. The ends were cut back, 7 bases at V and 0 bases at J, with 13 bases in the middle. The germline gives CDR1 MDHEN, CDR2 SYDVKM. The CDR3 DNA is TGTGCCAGCACCCCCTCTCGGCCAGCCAAAAACATTCAGTACTTC. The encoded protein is CASTPSRPAKNIQYF. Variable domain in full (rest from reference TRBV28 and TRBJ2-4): DVKVTQSSRYLVKRTGEKVFLECVQDMDHENMFWYRQDPGLGLRLIYFSYDVKMKEKGDIPEGYSVSREKKERFSLILESASTNQTSMYLCASTPSRPAKNIQYFGAGTRLSVL.

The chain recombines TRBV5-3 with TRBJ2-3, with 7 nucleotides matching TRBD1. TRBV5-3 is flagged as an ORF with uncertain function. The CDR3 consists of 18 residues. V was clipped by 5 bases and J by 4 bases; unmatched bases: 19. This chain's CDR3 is CARSWSRDSLRGPDTQYF. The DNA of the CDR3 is TGTGCCAGAAGTTGGTCCCGGGACAGCCTACGGGGCCCAGATACGCAGTATTTT.

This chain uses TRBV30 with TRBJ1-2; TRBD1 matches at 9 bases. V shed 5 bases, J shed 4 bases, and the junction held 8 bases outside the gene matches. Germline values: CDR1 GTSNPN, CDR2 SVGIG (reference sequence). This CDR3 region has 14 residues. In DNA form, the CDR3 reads TGTGCCTGGTACAGGGGGCGCGAGGCCTATGGCTACACCTTC. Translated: CAWYRGREAYGYTF.

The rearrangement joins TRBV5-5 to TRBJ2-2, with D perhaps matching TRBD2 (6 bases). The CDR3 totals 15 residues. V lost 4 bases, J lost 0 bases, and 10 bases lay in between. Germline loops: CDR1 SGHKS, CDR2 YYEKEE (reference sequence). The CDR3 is CASSPGTPNTGELFF. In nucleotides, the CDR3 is TGTGCCAGCAGCCCCGGGACTCCGAACACCGGGGAGCTGTTTTTT.

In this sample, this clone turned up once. CDR3 sequence (DNA): TGCGCCAGCCGTTGCCGAGTGTACGAGCAGTACTTC. It translates to CASRCRVYEQYF. This chain uses TRBV10-1 with TRBJ2-7; D remains unclear. Per the germline V gene, CDR1 is WNHNN and CDR2 is SYGVQD (reference sequence). V was cut by 8 bases and J by 4 bases, with 12 bases left in between. The CDR3 runs 12 residues.

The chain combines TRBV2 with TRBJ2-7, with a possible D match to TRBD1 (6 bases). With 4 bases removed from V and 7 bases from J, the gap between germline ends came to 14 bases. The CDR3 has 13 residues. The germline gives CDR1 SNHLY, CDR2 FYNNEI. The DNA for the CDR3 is TGTGCCAGCAGTGGAAGGGGAACAGGGGAGCAGTACTTC. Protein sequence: CASSGRGTGEQYF.